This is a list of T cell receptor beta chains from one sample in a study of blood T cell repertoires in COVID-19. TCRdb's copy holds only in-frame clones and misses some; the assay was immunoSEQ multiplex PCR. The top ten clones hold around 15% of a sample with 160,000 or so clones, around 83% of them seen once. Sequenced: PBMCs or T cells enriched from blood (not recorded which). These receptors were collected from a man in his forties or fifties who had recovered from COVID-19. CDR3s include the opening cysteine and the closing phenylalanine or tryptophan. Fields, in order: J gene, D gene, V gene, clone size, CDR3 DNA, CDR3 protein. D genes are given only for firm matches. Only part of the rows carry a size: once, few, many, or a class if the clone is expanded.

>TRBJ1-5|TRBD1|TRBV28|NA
TGTGCCAGCAGCGGGGGGACAGGGAGCAATCAGCCCCAGCATTTT
CASSGGTGSNQPQHF
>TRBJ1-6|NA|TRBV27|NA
TGTGCCAGCAGTTCCGACACACGGGGTTCACCCCTCCACTTT
CASSSDTRGSPLHF
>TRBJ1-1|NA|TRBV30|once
TGTGCCTGGAGTGTACTCGGACAGAGACACACTGAAGCTTTCTTT
CAWSVLGQRHTEAFF
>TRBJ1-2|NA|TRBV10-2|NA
TGCGCCAGCAGTGAGTCTGGCCAGGCTTATGGCTACACCTTC
CASSESGQAYGYTF
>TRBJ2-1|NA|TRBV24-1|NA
TGTGCCACCAGTGATACCGCGCGTGGTGAGCAGTTCTTC
CATSDTARGEQFF
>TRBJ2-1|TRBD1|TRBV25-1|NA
TGTGCCAGCAGTGAATGGGGACAGGGGCACAATGAGCAGTTCTTC
CASSEWGQGHNEQFF
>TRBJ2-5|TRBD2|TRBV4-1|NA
TGCGCCAGCAGCCAAGATCCCCTAGCGGGGTTGAGGGAGACCCAGTACTTC
CASSQDPLAGLRETQYF
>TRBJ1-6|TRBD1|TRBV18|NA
TGTGCCAGCTCATTGACAGGGGGCTATAATTCACCCCTCCACTTT
CASSLTGGYNSPLHF
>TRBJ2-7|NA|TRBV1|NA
TGCACCAGCAGCCGTGGCGGGATCTACTACGAGCAGTACTTC
CTSSRGGIYYEQYF
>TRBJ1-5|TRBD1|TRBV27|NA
TGTGCCAGCAGTTCAGGGGGAAGAGGATTGCCCCAGCATTTT
CASSSGGRGLPQHF
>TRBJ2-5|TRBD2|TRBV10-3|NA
TGTGCCATCAGGGGACTAGCGGGGGCTCAAGAGACCCAGTACTTC
CAIRGLAGAQETQYF
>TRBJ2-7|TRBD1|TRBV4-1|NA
TGCGCCAGCAGCCCCCGGACAGGTCGAACCTACGAGCAGTACTTC
CASSPRTGRTYEQYF
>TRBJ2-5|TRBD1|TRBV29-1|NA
TGCAGCGTTGAAACAGGGGGAGAGACCCAGTACTTC
CSVETGGETQYF
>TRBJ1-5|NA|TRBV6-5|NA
TGTGCCAGCAGGGGGGCCGGGGACGGCAATCAGCCCCAGCATTTT
CASRGAGDGNQPQHF
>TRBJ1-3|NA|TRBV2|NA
TGTGCCAGCAGTGGGGACATCCGGCTCGGAAACACCATATATTTT
CASSGDIRLGNTIYF
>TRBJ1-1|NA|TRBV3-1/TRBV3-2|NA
TGTGCCAGCAGCCAAGTAGGGGGGGAAACTGAAGCTTTCTTT
CASSQVGGETEAFF
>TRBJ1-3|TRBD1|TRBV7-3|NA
TGTGCCAGCAGCTTAAACGCAGGGGGCGCCGGAAACACCATATATTTT
CASSLNAGGAGNTIYF
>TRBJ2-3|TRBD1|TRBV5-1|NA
TGCGCCAGCAGAGACGACAGGGTTCGCGCAGATACGCAGTATTTT
CASRDDRVRADTQYF
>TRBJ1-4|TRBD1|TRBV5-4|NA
TGTGCCAGCAGCTTGTACCTGGGGCAGGGGGGTGAAAAACTGTTTTTT
CASSLYLGQGGEKLFF
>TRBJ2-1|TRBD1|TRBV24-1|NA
TGTGCCACCGAGGACAGGGCAGGGGGGTCCTACAATGAGCAGTTCTTC
CATEDRAGGSYNEQFF
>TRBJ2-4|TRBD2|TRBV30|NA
TGTGCCTGGAGTAATCAGCGGGGGGTAGCCAAAAACATTCAGTACTTC
CAWSNQRGVAKNIQYF
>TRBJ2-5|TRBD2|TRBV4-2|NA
TGTGCCAGCAGCCAGGGACTAGCGGGGGGCCTTAAGGGCCAGTACTTC
CASSQGLAGGLKGQYF